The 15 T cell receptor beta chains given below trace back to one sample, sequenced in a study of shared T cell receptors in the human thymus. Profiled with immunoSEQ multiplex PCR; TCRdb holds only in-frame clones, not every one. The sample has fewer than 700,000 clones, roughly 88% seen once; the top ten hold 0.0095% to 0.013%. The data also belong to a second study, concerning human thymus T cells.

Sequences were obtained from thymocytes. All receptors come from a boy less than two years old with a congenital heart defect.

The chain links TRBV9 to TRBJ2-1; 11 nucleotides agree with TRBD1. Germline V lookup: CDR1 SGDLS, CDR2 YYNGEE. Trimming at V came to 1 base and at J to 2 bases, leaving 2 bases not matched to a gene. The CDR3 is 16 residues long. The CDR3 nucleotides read TGTGCCAGCAGCGTACCGGGACAGGGGGCCTACAATGAGCAGTTCTTC. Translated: CASSVPGQGAYNEQFF.

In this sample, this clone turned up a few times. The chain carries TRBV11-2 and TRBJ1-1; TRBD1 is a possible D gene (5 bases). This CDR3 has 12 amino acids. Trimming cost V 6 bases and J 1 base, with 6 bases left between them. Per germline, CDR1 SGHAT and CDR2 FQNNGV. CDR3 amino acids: CASSGQNTEAFF. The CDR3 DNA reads TGTGCCAGCAGTGGACAGAACACTGAAGCTTTCTTT. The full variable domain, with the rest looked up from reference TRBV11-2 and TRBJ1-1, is EAGVAQSPRYKIIEKRQSVAFWCNPISGHATLYWYQQILGQGPKLLIQFQNNGVVDDSQLPKDRFSAERLKGVDSTLKIQPAKLEDSAVYLCASSGQNTEAFFGQGTRLTVV.

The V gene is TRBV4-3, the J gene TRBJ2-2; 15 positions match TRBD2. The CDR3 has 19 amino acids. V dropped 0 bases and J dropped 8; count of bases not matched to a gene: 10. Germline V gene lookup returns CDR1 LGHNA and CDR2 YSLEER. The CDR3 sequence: CASSQDRGLAGGWGGELFF. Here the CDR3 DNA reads TGCGCCAGCAGCCAAGATCGAGGACTAGCGGGAGGGTGGGGAGGGGAGCTGTTTTTT.

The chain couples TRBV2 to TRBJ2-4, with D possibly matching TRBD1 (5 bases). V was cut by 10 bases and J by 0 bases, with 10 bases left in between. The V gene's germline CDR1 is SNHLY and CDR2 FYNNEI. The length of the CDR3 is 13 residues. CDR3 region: CATSGLAKNIQYF. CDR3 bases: TGTGCCACCTCAGGGCTAGCCAAAAACATTCAGTACTTC. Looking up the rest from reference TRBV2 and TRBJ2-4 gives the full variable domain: EPEVTQTPSHQVTQMGQEVILRCVPISNHLYFYWYRQILGQKVEFLVSFYNNEISEKSEIFDDQFSVERPDGSNFTLKIRSTKLEDSAMYFCATSGLAKNIQYFGAGTRLSVL.

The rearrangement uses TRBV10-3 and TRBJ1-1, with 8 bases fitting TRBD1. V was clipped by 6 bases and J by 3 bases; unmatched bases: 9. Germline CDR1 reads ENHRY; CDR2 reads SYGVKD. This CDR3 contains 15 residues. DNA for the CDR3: TGTGCCATCAGCTCTAGGGACAGGAGGGACACTGAAGCTTTCTTT. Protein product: CAISSRDRRDTEAFF.

The DNA for the CDR3 is TGTGCCAGCAGTGAAGGCGACGAGGGAATAGGGACCTACGAGCAGTACTTC. Amino acids: CASSEGDEGIGTYEQYF. The chain employs TRBV6-1 and TRBJ2-7, with D possibly TRBD2 on 5 matching bases. Between the trimmed V and J ends, which lost 1 base and 2 bases, there was a span of 18 bases. The CDR3 spans 17 residues. Per germline, CDR1 MNHNS and CDR2 SASEGT.

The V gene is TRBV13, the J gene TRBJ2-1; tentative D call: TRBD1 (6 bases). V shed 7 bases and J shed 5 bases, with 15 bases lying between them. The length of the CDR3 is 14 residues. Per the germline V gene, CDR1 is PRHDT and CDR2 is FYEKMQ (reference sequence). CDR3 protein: CASNPRGPDNEQFF. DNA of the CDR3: TGTGCCAGCAACCCCAGGGGACCAGACAATGAGCAGTTCTTC. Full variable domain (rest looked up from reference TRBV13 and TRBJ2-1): AAGVIQSPRHLIKEKRETATLKCYPIPRHDTVYWYQQGPGQDPQFLISFYEKMQSDKGSIPDRFSAQQFSDYHSELNMSSLELGDSALYFCASNPRGPDNEQFFGPGTRLTVL.

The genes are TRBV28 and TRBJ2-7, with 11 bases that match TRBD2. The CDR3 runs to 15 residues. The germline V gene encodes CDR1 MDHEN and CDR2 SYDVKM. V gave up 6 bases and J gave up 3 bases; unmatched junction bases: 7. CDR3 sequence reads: CASRVGTSGYYEQYF. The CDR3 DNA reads TGTGCCAGCAGGGTAGGGACTAGCGGATACTACGAGCAGTACTTC.

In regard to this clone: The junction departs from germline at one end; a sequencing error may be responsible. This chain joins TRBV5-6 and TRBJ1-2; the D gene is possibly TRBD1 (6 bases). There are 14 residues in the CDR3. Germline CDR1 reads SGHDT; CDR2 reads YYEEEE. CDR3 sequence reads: CASSLGGSDYGYTF. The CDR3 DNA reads TGTGCCAGCAGTTTGGGGGGCAGTGACTATGGCTACACCTTC.

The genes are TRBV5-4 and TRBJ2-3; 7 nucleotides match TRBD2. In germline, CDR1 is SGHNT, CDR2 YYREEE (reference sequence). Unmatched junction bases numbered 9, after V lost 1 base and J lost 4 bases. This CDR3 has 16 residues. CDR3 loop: CASSLRTRQGADTQYF. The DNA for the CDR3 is TGTGCCAGCAGCTTGAGGACTAGACAAGGGGCAGATACGCAGTATTTT.

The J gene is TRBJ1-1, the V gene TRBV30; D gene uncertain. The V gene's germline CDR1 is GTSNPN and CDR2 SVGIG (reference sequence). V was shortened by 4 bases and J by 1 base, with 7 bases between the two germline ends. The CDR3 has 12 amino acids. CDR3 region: CAWNEGNTEAFF. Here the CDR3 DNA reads TGTGCCTGGAATGAGGGGAACACTGAAGCTTTCTTT.

CDR3 protein: CASSSTGTLYNEQFF. DNA for the CDR3: TGTGCCAGCAGCTCTACAGGGACGCTCTACAATGAGCAGTTCTTC. The chain employs TRBV27 and TRBJ2-1, with TRBD1 as a possible D gene (6 bases). V was pared by 6 bases and J by 3 bases, with 15 bases between. CDR1 and CDR2 from the germline V gene are MNHEY and SMNVEV (reference sequence). CDR3 length: 15 amino acids.

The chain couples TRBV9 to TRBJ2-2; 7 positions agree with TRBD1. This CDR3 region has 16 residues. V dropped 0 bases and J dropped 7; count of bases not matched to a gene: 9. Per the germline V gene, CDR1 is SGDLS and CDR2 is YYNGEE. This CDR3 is CASSVAPTGEVGELFF. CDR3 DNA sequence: TGTGCCAGCAGCGTAGCCCCCACAGGGGAAGTCGGGGAGCTGTTTTTT.

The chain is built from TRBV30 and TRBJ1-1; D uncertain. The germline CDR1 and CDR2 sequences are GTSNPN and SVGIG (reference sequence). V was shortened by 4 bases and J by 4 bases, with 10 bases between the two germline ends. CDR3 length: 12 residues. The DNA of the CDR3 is TGTGCCTGGATCCGGGGTCCCACTGAAGCTTTCTTT. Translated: CAWIRGPTEAFF.

The CDR3 loop reads CASSQEGLAGRSGANVLTF. In DNA, the CDR3 is TGCGCCAGCAGCCAAGAGGGACTAGCGGGGCGCTCTGGGGCCAACGTCCTGACTTTC. The genes are TRBV4-1 and TRBJ2-6; 13 nucleotides agree with TRBD2. Germline lookup yields CDR1 MGHRA and CDR2 YSYEKL. With 0 bases clipped from V and 0 bases from J, the junction kept 2 bases outside the gene matches. The CDR3 consists of 19 residues.